The 27 T cell receptor beta chains presented below share a single source sample, sequenced in a study of blood T cell repertoires in COVID-19. Only in-frame clones appear in the TCRdb table, and some are missing; sequencing was by immunoSEQ multiplex PCR. The sample records about 32,000 clones, more than 85% being singletons. Sequencing input: peripheral blood. The receptors stem from a man aged 55 to 69 with acute or convalescent COVID-19.

The chain uses TRBV11-2 and TRBJ2-1; D is uncertain. Germline CDR1 SGHAT, CDR2 FQNNGV. This CDR3 is built from 15 residues. Trimming removed 2 bases at V and 0 bases at J, with 8 bases between. The CDR3 DNA reads as TGTGCCAGCAGCTTAATGGAGAGCTCCTACAATGAGCAGTTCTTC. As protein: CASSLMESSYNEQFF.

This clone came up a few times. The chain recombines TRBV18 with TRBJ2-2; tentative D call: TRBD2 (5 bases). This CDR3 region has 15 residues. Germline values: CDR1 KGHSH, CDR2 LQKENI. Trimming removed 2 bases at V and 2 bases at J, with 9 bases between. This chain's CDR3 is CASSPASPNTGELFF. CDR3 coding DNA: TGTGCCAGCTCACCAGCTAGCCCCAACACCGGGGAGCTGTTTTTT. Drawing the rest from reference TRBV18 and TRBJ2-2, the complete variable domain is NAGVMQNPRHLVRRRGQEARLRCSPMKGHSHVYWYRQLPEEGLKFMVYLQKENIIDESGMPKERFSAEFPKEGPSILRIQQVVRGDSAAYFCASSPASPNTGELFFGEGSRLTVL.

This chain uses TRBV29-1 with TRBJ2-3; D perhaps matches TRBD1 (5 bases). Germline assignment: CDR1 SQVTM and CDR2 ANQGSEA. The CDR3 consists of 13 residues. V dropped 7 bases and J dropped 8 bases, with 19 bases sitting between them. The CDR3 DNA follows: TGCAGCGCAGCCCAGCAGGGCGACGGTACGCAGTATTTT. Residues: CSAAQQGDGTQYF.

The V gene is TRBV30, the J gene TRBJ2-1, with 10 bases lining up with TRBD2. V lost 1 base and J lost 6; bases outside the gene matches: 0. Germline V gene data show CDR1 as GTSNPN and CDR2 as SVGIG (reference sequence). The CDR3 extends over 13 amino acids. CDR3 loop: CAWSGTSGNEQFF. The CDR3 region has the DNA TGTGCCTGGAGTGGGACTAGCGGCAATGAGCAGTTCTTC. Based on the CDR3 plus reference TRBV30 and TRBJ2-1, the full variable domain is SQTIHQWPATLVQPVGSPLSLECTVEGTSNPNLYWYRQAAGRGLQLLFYSVGIGQISSEVPQNLSASRPQDRQFILSSKKLLLSDSGFYLCAWSGTSGNEQFFGPGTRLTVL.

The rearrangement joins TRBV6-6 to TRBJ1-3; perhaps TRBD1 as D (6 bases). Germline values: CDR1 MNHNY, CDR2 SVGAGI (reference sequence). This CDR3 has 14 residues. V was trimmed by 4 bases and J by 2 bases, leaving 9 bases between them. The CDR3 protein is CASSSGTPGNTIYF. Here the CDR3 DNA reads TGTGCCAGCAGTTCCGGGACACCTGGAAACACCATATATTTT.

DNA of the CDR3: TGTGCCAGCTCCCGGGACAGGGGGCTCGGGGGCACTGAAGCTTTCTTT. It encodes CASSRDRGLGGTEAFF. The rearrangement uses TRBV27 and TRBJ1-1; 12 bases fit TRBD1. Germline assignment: CDR1 MNHEY and CDR2 SMNVEV (reference sequence). With 8 bases clipped from V and 4 bases from J, the junction kept 11 bases outside the gene matches. The CDR3 sequence is 16 residues long.

The chain couples TRBV12-5 to TRBJ2-1; 7 bases align to TRBD2. This CDR3 has 17 residues. CDR1 is LGHNT and CDR2 is FRNRAP in the germline V gene. The V gene end was trimmed by 1 base and the J gene end by 4 bases; junction bases not matched to a gene: 10. The CDR3 reads CASGLEWAEAGYNEQFF. The CDR3 bases are TGTGCTAGTGGTTTGGAGTGGGCGGAAGCGGGGTACAATGAGCAGTTCTTC.

The chain carries TRBV9 and TRBJ1-2; weak D call: TRBD1 (5 bases). V was pared by 4 bases and J by 8 bases, with 12 bases between. The V gene's germline CDR1 is SGDLS and CDR2 YYNGEE. This CDR3 region has 12 residues. The CDR3 DNA reads as TGTGCCAGCAGCTCGACAGCACGGGGCTACACCTTC. Translating it yields CASSSTARGYTF.

The V and J genes are TRBV19 and TRBJ1-3; D remains ambiguous. V was trimmed by 3 bases and J by 4 bases, leaving 10 bases between them. Germline values: CDR1 LNHDA, CDR2 SQIVND (reference sequence). The CDR3 totals 14 residues. This CDR3 is CASSIMGRGNTIYF. The CDR3 region has the DNA TGTGCCAGTAGTATTATGGGCAGAGGAAACACCATATATTTT.

This sequence joins TRBV4-1 and TRBJ1-1; 9 bases match TRBD1. Germline V gene lookup returns CDR1 MGHRA and CDR2 YSYEKL. The CDR3 consists of 14 residues. Losses at the gene ends were 2 bases for V and 5 bases for J; bases not matched to a gene: 3. In nucleotides, the CDR3 is TGCGCCAGCAGCCAACGACAGGGGGAAACTGAAGCTTTCTTT. Protein sequence: CASSQRQGETEAFF.

This clone appeared once. The rearrangement joins TRBV3-1 (or the pseudogene TRBV3-2) to TRBJ2-7; 8 bases are shared with TRBD1. This CDR3 comprises 16 residues. The V gene end was trimmed by 3 bases and the J gene end by 4 bases; junction bases not matched to a gene: 11. Germline V gives CDR1 LGHDT, CDR2 YNNKEL (reference sequence). The CDR3: CASSHAFTGGRYEQYF. CDR3 nucleotide sequence: TGTGCCAGCAGCCACGCCTTCACAGGGGGAAGGTACGAGCAGTACTTC.

V and J are TRBV24-1 and TRBJ2-1, with 14 bases lining up with TRBD2. This CDR3 has 15 amino acids. With 10 bases clipped from V and 9 bases from J, the junction kept 10 bases outside the gene matches. CDR1 is KGHDR, CDR2 SFDVKD, per germline. The CDR3 sequence is CATETSGRALPEQFF. The CDR3 DNA follows: TGTGCCACTGAGACTAGCGGGAGGGCCCTCCCTGAGCAGTTCTTC.

This clone showed up just once. This chain connects TRBV27 to TRBJ2-1; 8 nucleotides align to TRBD1. The CDR3 is 15 amino acids. The ends lost 5 bases at V and 2 bases at J; junction bases unmatched: 5. Looked up from germline, CDR1 is MNHEY and CDR2 is SMNVEV (reference sequence). The CDR3 DNA follows: TGTGCCAGCAGTCTCAGGGGGCAGACCTACAATGAGCAGTTCTTC. It translates to CASSLRGQTYNEQFF.

The gene calls are TRBV11-2 and TRBJ1-1; the D gene is possibly TRBD1 (5 bases). V lost 3 bases and J 4 bases, leaving 12 bases between the germline ends. The germline V gene encodes CDR1 SGHAT and CDR2 FQNNGV. This CDR3 has 14 residues. The CDR3 protein is CASSFDSDSTEAFF. For the CDR3, the DNA is TGTGCCAGCAGCTTCGACAGTGATAGCACTGAAGCTTTCTTT.

The genes are TRBV19 and TRBJ2-2, with D tentatively TRBD1 (6 bases). Germline values: CDR1 LNHDA, CDR2 SQIVND (reference sequence). The CDR3 contains 16 residues. V was trimmed by 3 bases and J by 5 bases, leaving 16 bases between them. CDR3 sequence reads: CASSIATGLMTGELFF. In nucleotides, the CDR3 is TGTGCCAGTAGTATCGCGACAGGCTTGATGACCGGGGAGCTGTTTTTT.

This rearrangement joins TRBV9 to TRBJ1-3, with D uncertain. The CDR3 covers 15 residues. Trimming took off 4 bases at V and 8 bases at J, with 19 bases between the two ends. Germline loops: CDR1 SGDLS, CDR2 YYNGEE. The CDR3: CASSPRGSLGDTIYF. The CDR3 DNA follows: TGTGCCAGCAGCCCCCGGGGTTCCCTGGGTGACACCATATATTTT.

This chain uses TRBV15 with TRBJ2-1; D not resolved. The CDR3 runs 12 residues. Germline assignment: CDR1 LNHNV and CDR2 YYDKDF (reference sequence). Trimming took off 3 bases at V and 9 bases at J, with 9 bases between the two ends. CDR3 amino acids: CATSSLSGEQFF. The CDR3 DNA reads TGTGCCACCAGCAGCCTCTCCGGTGAGCAGTTCTTC.

The chain is built from TRBV9 and TRBJ2-7; 7 bases align to TRBD1. Germline V gene sequence: CDR1 SGDLS, CDR2 YYNGEE. The CDR3 contains 15 residues. Germline trimming cut 4 bases from V and 4 bases from J; bases unmatched to any gene: 11. In nucleotides, the CDR3 is TGTGCCAGCAGCCTCCAATCTTCAGGGGGATACGAGCAGTACTTC. Its translation is CASSLQSSGGYEQYF.

The rearrangement links TRBV5-1 to TRBJ2-3; possible D gene TRBD1, 5 bases. CDR1 is SGHRS and CDR2 is YFSETQ in the germline V gene. The CDR3 is 12 residues long. With 2 bases removed from V and 5 bases from J, the gap between germline ends came to 6 bases. CDR3 DNA sequence: TGCGCCAGCAGCTTAGGGGAAGATACGCAGTATTTT. Translating it yields CASSLGEDTQYF.

The chain employs TRBV3-1 (or the pseudogene TRBV3-2) and TRBJ2-1; 11 nucleotides align to TRBD2. The V gene end was trimmed by 0 bases and the J gene end by 10 bases; junction bases not matched to a gene: 8. Germline V lookup: CDR1 LGHDT, CDR2 YNNKEL (reference sequence). The CDR3 extends over 16 amino acids. CDR3 region: CASSQDLSGRAREQFF. DNA for the CDR3: TGTGCCAGCAGCCAAGACCTTAGCGGGAGGGCGCGAGAGCAGTTCTTC.

The chain couples TRBV27 to TRBJ2-7; weak D call: TRBD2 (5 bases). Trimming stripped 1 base from V and 3 bases from J, with 10 bases between. CDR3 length equals 14 residues. Germline V lookup: CDR1 MNHEY, CDR2 SMNVEV (reference sequence). CDR3 coding DNA: TGTGCCAGCAGTTTATTCCTCGGGGTCTACGAGCAGTACTTC. This encodes CASSLFLGVYEQYF.

The genes are TRBV5-4 and TRBJ1-4, with a tentative D call TRBD1 (5 bases). The CDR3 has 14 amino acids. Looked up from germline, CDR1 is SGHNT and CDR2 is YYREEE (reference sequence). With 0 bases removed from V and 4 bases from J, the gap between germline ends came to 7 bases. Written as DNA, the CDR3 is TGTGCCAGCAGCTTGGGACAGAATAATGAAAAACTGTTTTTT. It encodes CASSLGQNNEKLFF.

V gene TRBV6-6 combines with J gene TRBJ2-2; 8 nucleotides line up with TRBD1. The V gene end was trimmed by 5 bases and the J gene end by 5 bases; junction bases not matched to a gene: 7. This CDR3 is 15 amino acids long. Germline lookup yields CDR1 MNHNY and CDR2 SVGAGI (reference sequence). The CDR3 protein is CASSPGQGGTGELFF. The DNA of the CDR3 is TGTGCCAGCAGTCCCGGACAGGGTGGGACCGGGGAGCTGTTTTTT.

CDR3 coding DNA: TGTGCCAGCAGTCGACTCAACTACGAGCAGTACGTC. This encodes CASSRLNYEQYV. This chain connects TRBV6-5 to TRBJ2-7, with D unresolved. The germline V gene has CDR1 MNHEY and CDR2 SVGAGI. The V end lost 5 bases, the J end lost 3 bases, and 8 bases lay between the germline ends. CDR3 length equals 12 residues.

This clone was observed a single time. The genes are TRBV7-9 and TRBJ2-1, with a tentative D call TRBD2 (6 bases). Deletions cut 6 bases from V and 5 bases from J, with 17 bases between. This CDR3 comprises 15 residues. Looked up from germline, CDR1 is SEHNR and CDR2 is FQNEAQ (reference sequence). CDR3 nucleotides: TGTGCCAGCAGGCCCGCGGGATCACGAAACAATGAGCAGTTCTTC. The encoded protein is CASRPAGSRNNEQFF.

The rearrangement joins TRBV12-5 to TRBJ2-7; D is unresolved. The CDR3 consists of 13 residues. V lost 3 bases, J lost 3 bases, and 9 bases lay in between. Germline assignment: CDR1 LGHNT and CDR2 FRNRAP. Here the CDR3 reads CASGFWRIYEQYF. The CDR3 DNA reads TGTGCTAGTGGTTTCTGGCGGATCTACGAGCAGTACTTC.

This rearrangement joins TRBV27 to TRBJ2-1; D not resolved. The CDR3 has 15 amino acids. From germline, CDR1 is MNHEY and CDR2 SMNVEV (reference sequence). Between the trimmed V and J ends, which lost 6 bases and 0 bases, there was a span of 12 bases. CDR3 sequence reads: CASRPEMSSYNEQFF. The CDR3, as DNA: TGTGCCAGCAGACCCGAGATGAGCTCCTACAATGAGCAGTTCTTC.